The clone carrying this TCR beta chain was seen repeatedly, ten times or more. TCRdb called the RT-PCR reads again in MiXCR, with one record for every CDR3 protein. This table has tens of thousands of distinct CDR3 sequences, around 5% appearing once. This specimen comes from a study of patients and donors after allogeneic stem cell transplantation. Germline loops: CDR1 KGHDR, CDR2 SFDVKD. CDR3 size: 14 residues. Trimming cost V 4 bases and J 7 bases; bases outside gene matches: 4. The origin of this receptor is a human donor who was either an allogeneic HSCT recipient or a stem cell or donor lymphocyte infusion donor (not recorded which). It is not recorded whose cells these are; they may come from a transplant donor. The chain is built from TRBV24-1 and TRBJ2-1; TRBD2 matches 9 bases. The sequenced sample was blood, either unsorted or a sorted T cell fraction (not recorded which). The CDR3: CATSDSLAGNEQFF. As DNA, the CDR3 is TGTGCCACCAGTGACTCCCTAGCGGGGAATGAGCAGTTCTTC.